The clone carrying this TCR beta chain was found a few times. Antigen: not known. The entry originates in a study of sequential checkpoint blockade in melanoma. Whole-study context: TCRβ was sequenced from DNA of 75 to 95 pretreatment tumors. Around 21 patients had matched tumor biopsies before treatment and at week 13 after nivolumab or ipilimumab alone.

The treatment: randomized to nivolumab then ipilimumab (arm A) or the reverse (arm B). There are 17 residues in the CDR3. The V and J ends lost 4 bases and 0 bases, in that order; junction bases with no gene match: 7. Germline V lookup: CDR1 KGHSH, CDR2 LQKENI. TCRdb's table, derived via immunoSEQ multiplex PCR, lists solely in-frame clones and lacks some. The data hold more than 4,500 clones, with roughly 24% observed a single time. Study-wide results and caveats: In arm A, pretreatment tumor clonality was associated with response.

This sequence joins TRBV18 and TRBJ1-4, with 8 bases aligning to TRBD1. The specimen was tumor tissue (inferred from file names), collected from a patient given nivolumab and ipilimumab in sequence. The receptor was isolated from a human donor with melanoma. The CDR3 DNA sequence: TGTGCCAGCTCACGGACAGGGATTCTTGCAACTAATGAAAAACTGTTTTTT. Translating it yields CASSRTGILATNEKLFF.